Described below is a single T cell receptor (beta chain) sequence and its context. Its target is unknown. 60 Vbeta and 13 Jbeta primers were used in PCR. Libraries were prepared by immunoSEQ multiplex PCR; TCRdb keeps only in-frame clonotypes and omits some of them. The sample has 200,000 or so clones, about 85% seen once. Everyone who donated was a healthy bone marrow donor. The CDR3 covers 14 residues. The V gene lost 1 base and the J gene lost 10 bases, with 14 bases spanning the gap. The germline CDR1 and CDR2 sequences are SGHTA and FQGTGA. The data stem from a study of cytomegalovirus exposure and HLA in healthy donors. Study results and caveats: According to a later analysis, most TCR beta chains associated with CMV appeared HLA-restricted. Common viral pathogens were later found to be apparently linked to several of the most significant clusters.

The receptor was derived from a male donor in good health and CMV-seropositive. V usage is TRBV7-3 and J usage is TRBJ2-1, with TRBD2 as a possible D gene (5 bases). The source material was PBMCs. The CDR3 DNA follows: TGTGCCAGCAGCTTAAATAGCCGAGGGTCCGAGCAGTTCTTC. This encodes CASSLNSRGSEQFF.